This section outlines one TCR beta chain sequence together with its context. This clonotype was found a few times. The antigen this receptor binds is unknown. The input lacks base qualities; no much larger clone sits a single base away. This sample stems from a study of identical twins (dated by TCRdb to the mid-2010s). Study-wide context: The study deep-sequenced TCR alpha and beta repertoires from monozygotic twins, unrelated adults of various ages and cord blood to test whether fetal clonotypes persist. To rule out contamination, the twin experiments were replicated at different times with different library preparation protocols. The study at large found these results: Recombination models systematically underestimated out-of-frame TCR alpha sharing in monozygotic twins but agreed with sharing between unrelated individuals. Because the same donors could not be followed over many years, the conclusions depended on cross-sectional statistical analysis. Zero-insertion analyses could be partly confounded by invariant T cells such as MAIT and iNKT, though diverse VJ usage argued against such confounding for most clonotypes. Abundant cord blood beta clonotypes had fewer insertions, young adult naive repertoires showed a similar but weaker trend, and memory repertoires showed no such trend. Excess twin sharing in beta out-of-frame sequences was weaker because fewer shared sequences lowered the signal-to-noise ratio. Compared with coincidental sharing between unrelated individuals, an excess of low generation-probability sequences was observed among out-of-frame TCR alpha sequences shared between twins.

Libraries were built with 5' RACE. TCRdb shows the sequencer as Illumina HiSeq 2000. A universal primer binding site was added through template switching, and the final cDNA carried a unique molecular identifier so that TCR cDNA molecules could be counted accurately. Specific primers in the conserved constant-segment region were used to synthesize first-strand cDNA for TCR alpha and beta chains. To control for contamination, every cDNA library carried two barcodes: a SMART-Mk sample barcode plus Illumina barcodes. TruSeq adapter sequences, together with Illumina sample barcodes, were added in two successive PCR steps. Sequencing of the TCR alpha and beta cDNA libraries was done on the Illumina HiSeq platform using custom primers. From the authors' description of their analysis: Raw reads were processed with MiGEC to extract unique molecular identifiers, and MiXCR was used to determine CDR3 positions. For each individual, recombination models were inferred using an EM algorithm with the repgenHMM and IGoR tools. The analysis of shared clonotypes was done with the tcR package in R, with sharing normalized by the product of cloneset sizes. To study raw recombination free of thymic and clonal selection effects, out-of-frame nonproductive sequences were analyzed. TCRdb cleaned the public reads at Q25 with fastp, built clones with MiXCR and kept in-frame beta chains. A single entry per CDR3 protein holds the most common genes and DNA from its merged rows. Here the V and J calls rest on TCRdb's processing, not on the authors' analysis. In all, the sample holds 420,000 or so distinct CDR3 sequences, and about 18% of those were seen once. The top ten hold around 12% of the sample.

Every donor in the study was a healthy Caucasian. Three unrelated non-twin adults were also sequenced: a male aged 18 to 30, a male aged 50 to 59 and a female aged 50 to 59. Miltenyi CD45RO+ enrichment and human naive T-cell isolation kits were used to isolate memory (CD45RO+) and naive T cells from PBMC. The sample comprised naive T cells sorted from blood. Reading the label with the study, this specimen's cell subset or site is: cells isolated with a human naive T-cell isolation kit. This receptor was taken from a man aged 45-65 years in good health.

For the CDR3, the sequence is CASSFSAWVGTDTQYF. Here is the DNA: TGTGCCAGCAGCTTTTCCGCCTGGGTTGGCACAGATACGCAGTATTTT. This chain joins TRBV7-2 to TRBJ2-3, with no D gene named confidently. Spanning cysteine to phenylalanine, the CDR3 consists of 16 amino acids. Only CDR3 DNA is held: 48 bases, read in frame from base 1. The germline V gene gives CDR1 as SGHTA and CDR2 as FQGNSA. V is reduced by 3 bases and J by 1 base, leaving a spacing of 14 bases between them.